These 20 T cell receptor beta chains were sequenced from one sample in a study of blood T cell repertoires in COVID-19. Data came from immunoSEQ multiplex PCR; TCRdb stores just in-frame clones and leaves some out. The profile shows some 26,000 clones, roughly 82% of them singletons. Sample: peripheral blood. The receptors come from a man older than 75 with active or convalescent COVID-19.

This clone has just a few counts. V usage is TRBV5-1 and J usage is TRBJ1-2, with D perhaps matching TRBD1 (5 bases). Trimming stripped 4 bases from V and 4 bases from J, with 17 bases between. The CDR3 extends over 15 amino acids. CDR1 SGHRS and CDR2 YFSETQ come from the germline V gene. The CDR3 here is CASSTGPGQGYGYTF. The CDR3 DNA is TGCGCCAGCAGCACAGGTCCGGGTCAAGGCTATGGCTACACCTTC.

The rearrangement links TRBV12-3 or TRBV12-4 to TRBJ2-7; no definite D call. Between the trimmed V and J ends, which lost 8 bases and 5 bases, there was a span of 10 bases. The CDR3 runs 11 residues. CDR3 DNA: TGTGCCAGCCGAAGTACGGACGAGCAGTACTTC. This sequence encodes CASRSTDEQYF.

The chain carries TRBV5-1 and TRBJ1-4; 8 bases agree with TRBD1. Germline trimming cut 4 bases from V and 7 bases from J; bases unmatched to any gene: 6. CDR1 is SGHRS and CDR2 is YFSETQ in the germline V gene. The CDR3 is 14 amino acids. The CDR3 region is CASSLNRGGEKLFF. The CDR3, as DNA: TGCGCCAGCAGCCTGAACAGGGGGGGTGAAAAACTGTTTTTT.

The chain couples TRBV7-2 to TRBJ1-1; 8 nucleotides line up with TRBD1. Germline V lookup: CDR1 SGHTA, CDR2 FQGNSA. V lost 5 bases and J lost 7; bases outside the gene matches: 6. The CDR3 extends over 13 amino acids. The CDR3 region is CASSPTGGLEAFF. In DNA, the CDR3 is TGTGCCAGCAGCCCAACAGGGGGTCTTGAAGCTTTCTTT.

This rearrangement joins TRBV21-1 to TRBJ1-1; TRBD1 is the table's D call and was not checked against the DNA. TRBV21-1 is shown as a pseudogene. CDR3 length: 17 residues. The CDR3 DNA is TGTGCCAGCAGCATTCGTGGGACAGGGGGCGGTGTCACTGAAGCTTTCTTT. As protein: CASSIRGTGGGVTEAFF.

This chain connects TRBV9 to TRBJ2-2, with TRBD1 as a possible D gene (5 bases). V lost 7 bases and J lost 0, with 10 bases in between. Germline CDR1 and CDR2: SGDLS and YYNGEE. There are 14 residues in the CDR3. CDR3 coding DNA: TGTGCCAGCGGACACACTACGAACACCGGGGAGCTGTTTTTT. Its translation is CASGHTTNTGELFF. The entire variable domain, with the rest obtained from reference TRBV9 and TRBJ2-2, is as follows: DSGVTQTPKHLITATGQRVTLRCSPRSGDLSVYWYQQSLDQGLQFLIQYYNGEERAKGNILERFSAQQFPDLHSELNLSSLELGDSALYFCASGHTTNTGELFFGEGSRLTVL.

A few counts support this clone. The rearrangement joins TRBV10-1 to TRBJ2-2; D gene uncertain. Germline V lookup: CDR1 WNHNN, CDR2 SYGVQD (reference sequence). Trimming pared 0 bases from V and 5 bases from J, leaving 7 bases between. This CDR3 region has 14 residues. DNA for the CDR3: TGCGCCAGCAGTGAGTCGTTTTTAACCGGGGAGCTGTTTTTT. Translated, it gives CASSESFLTGELFF.

The chain carries TRBV4-2 and TRBJ2-2, with 8 bases aligning to TRBD1. With V trimmed by 1 base and J by 3 bases, 10 bases remained unmatched. This CDR3 has 18 amino acids. CDR1 LGHNA and CDR2 YNFKEQ come from the germline V gene. The DNA for the CDR3 is TGTGCCAGCAGCCAAGCCGAGCCCCGGACAGGGTACACCGGGGAGCTGTTTTTT. This sequence encodes CASSQAEPRTGYTGELFF.

The rearrangement links TRBV18 to TRBJ2-3; 7 nucleotides match TRBD1. Trimming at V came to 1 base and at J to 5 bases, leaving 12 bases not matched to a gene. CDR3 length: 17 amino acids. The germline CDR1 and CDR2 sequences are KGHSH and LQKENI. DNA for the CDR3: TGTGCCAGCTCACCACTGGTTCAGGACAGGACACGAGATACGCAGTATTTT. Amino acids: CASSPLVQDRTRDTQYF.

The chain employs TRBV19 and TRBJ1-1, with no clear D. The CDR3 has 12 residues. Germline V CDR1 and CDR2: LNHDA, SQIVND (reference sequence). Trimming shortened V by 3 bases and J by 7 bases, and 9 bases separated the two germline ends. The CDR3, as DNA: TGTGCCAGTAGTATCCGACGGAGTGAAGCTTTCTTT. This translates into CASSIRRSEAFF. Based on the CDR3 plus reference TRBV19 and TRBJ1-1, the full variable domain is DGGITQSPKYLFRKEGQNVTLSCEQNLNHDAMYWYRQDPGQGLRLIYYSQIVNDFQKGDIAEGYSVSREKKESFPLTVTSAQKNPTAFYLCASSIRRSEAFFGQGTRLTVV.

V gene TRBV19 combines with J gene TRBJ2-1; TRBD2 matches at 9 bases. Germline CDR1 LNHDA, CDR2 SQIVND (reference sequence). CDR3 size: 17 residues. V was pared by 5 bases and J by 5 bases, with 13 bases of the junction left unmatched. This CDR3 reads CASSVGLSGRRNNEQFF. The DNA of the CDR3 is TGTGCCAGTAGTGTGGGACTTAGCGGGAGAAGGAACAATGAGCAGTTCTTC.

The rearrangement uses TRBV3-1 (or the pseudogene TRBV3-2) and TRBJ1-2, with 7 bases matching TRBD1. Germline trimming cut 4 bases from V and 4 bases from J; bases unmatched to any gene: 15. The CDR3 length is 17 residues. Germline assignment: CDR1 LGHDT and CDR2 YNNKEL (reference sequence). CDR3 in amino acids: CASSPDTLGGRVYGYTF. CDR3 sequence (DNA): TGTGCCAGCAGCCCCGACACCTTAGGGGGCCGAGTCTATGGCTACACCTTC.

Comments on this clone: A much larger clone is a single base away; this may be a read error. The same CDR3 also results from other DNA sequences found in this sample. J is TRBJ1-4 and V is TRBV15; 7 bases fit TRBD1. Germline V gene sequence: CDR1 LNHNV, CDR2 YYDKDF (reference sequence). The CDR3 loop spans 15 amino acids. CDR3 in amino acids: CATSRASDRDEKLFF. CDR3 DNA sequence: TGTGCCACTAGCAGAGCCAGCGACAGGGATGAAAAACTGTTTTTT.

The chain employs TRBV7-8 and TRBJ1-5, with 7 nucleotides matching TRBD1. CDR3 size: 14 residues. Germline V gene sequence: CDR1 SGHVS, CDR2 FQNEAQ. The ends lost 5 bases at V and 6 bases at J; junction bases unmatched: 7. CDR3 sequence reads: CASSQRGGSQPQHF. Written as DNA, the CDR3 is TGTGCCAGCAGCCAACGAGGGGGCAGTCAGCCCCAGCATTTT.

The chain joins TRBV5-1 to TRBJ2-5, with TRBD2 matching 13 bases. The CDR3 consists of 15 residues. From germline, CDR1 is SGHRS and CDR2 YFSETQ. V lost 4 bases to trimming and J lost 3 bases; unmatched junction nucleotides: 3. CDR3 coding DNA: TGCGCCAGCAGCCTCGGGACTAGCGGGAAAGAGACCCAGTACTTC. Residues: CASSLGTSGKETQYF.

This clone was counted a single time. J is TRBJ2-1 and V is TRBV28, with TRBD2 matching 7 bases. J was trimmed by 4 bases and V by 1 base; bases with no gene match: 4. The germline gives CDR1 MDHEN, CDR2 SYDVKM. The CDR3 totals 15 residues. The CDR3 nucleotides are TGTGCCAGCAGTTTATTAACTAGCGAGTACAATGAGCAGTTCTTC. Protein: CASSLLTSEYNEQFF.

In its sample, this clone ranks as medium-sized. The chain uses TRBV6-5 and TRBJ2-1; D perhaps matches TRBD1 (5 bases). The V and J ends lost 0 bases and 12 bases respectively, with 18 bases between them. The CDR3 consists of 15 residues. Germline V gene data show CDR1 as MNHEY and CDR2 as SVGAGI. The CDR3 spells CASSYSPGPSNRQFF. The CDR3 nucleotides read TGTGCCAGCAGTTACTCCCCAGGGCCTTCAAACCGGCAGTTCTTC.

J is TRBJ2-5 and V is TRBV2, with 10 bases matching TRBD1. The CDR3 has 14 residues. Germline V gene lookup returns CDR1 SNHLY and CDR2 FYNNEI. The V gene end was trimmed by 8 bases and the J gene end by 4 bases; junction bases not matched to a gene: 7. For the CDR3, the DNA is TGTGCCAGCCTCCGACAGGGGGCAGGAGAGACCCAGTACTTC. Protein: CASLRQGAGETQYF.

Written as DNA, the CDR3 is TGTGCCAGCAGACACAGGGGCATGAACACTGAAGCTTTCTTT. Translation gives CASRHRGMNTEAFF. The J gene is TRBJ1-1, the V gene TRBV7-9; 7 bases line up with TRBD1. J lost 0 bases, V lost 6 bases, and 4 bases had no gene match. The CDR3 contains 14 residues. In germline, CDR1 is SEHNR, CDR2 FQNEAQ (reference sequence).

The chain has TRBV6-2 or TRBV6-3 and TRBJ2-7; TRBD2 might be the D (5 bases). The CDR3 is made up of 17 amino acids. Germline V CDR1 and CDR2: MNHEY, SVGEGT. V lost 2 bases and J lost 6, with 23 bases in between. CDR3 protein: CASSYTPLTGKGREQYF. Written as DNA, the CDR3 is TGTGCCAGCAGTTACACCCCGCTTACGGGAAAGGGTCGCGAGCAGTACTTC.